This T cell receptor beta chain was obtained from a study of T-cell reconstitution after alpha-beta-depleted transplantation in children. CDR3 size: 13 residues. In germline, CDR1 is DFQATT, CDR2 SNEGSKA (reference sequence). V gave up 0 bases and J gave up 8 bases, with 11 bases separating them. The TCRbeta library incorporated unique molecular identifiers. TCRdb reprocessed the PCR reads via MiXCR and lists one record per CDR3 protein. The sample includes hundreds of thousands of distinct CDR3 sequences, 16% of them seen just once. In its sample, this clonotype was seen many times. The gene calls are TRBV20-1 and TRBJ2-1; D unclear. The material was PBMCs from the stem cell graft donor, obtained from the stem cell graft. The receptor comes from a human donor who donated a stem cell graft to a child with acute myeloid leukemia. The CDR3 loop is CSARDPHFHEQFF. DNA of the CDR3: TGCAGTGCTAGAGACCCCCATTTTCATGAGCAGTTCTTC.